The following is a TCR beta chain sequence with its context. Antigen unknown. The data were taken from a study of OX40 agonist ivuxolimab in advanced cancers. General study results and limits: CD4+ and CD8+ blood T cells expanded clonally by week 6 at 0.1 to 3.0 mg/kg.

Some clones are missing from TCRdb's copy, which holds only in-frame ones; the method was immunoSEQ multiplex PCR. The table lists 60,000 to 85,000 clones, about 89% of them singletons. The CDR3 runs to 11 residues. Deletions cut 3 bases from V and 15 bases from J, with 12 bases between. From germline, CDR1 is MDHEN and CDR2 SYDVKM. The sample here was CD4+ or CD8+ T cells sorted from blood, taken in a trial of the OX40 agonist ivuxolimab. This rearrangement joins TRBV28 to TRBJ2-4; D might be TRBD2 (5 bases). This sequence originates from an adult with an advanced solid tumor such as melanoma, head and neck, liver or kidney cancer. The CDR3 DNA reads TGTGCCAGCAGTTTCGAGGGCTTAGGGTACTTC. Amino acids: CASSFEGLGYF.